The present T cell receptor (beta chain) was sequenced within a study of T cell responses to AZD1222 COVID-19 vaccine. Study summary: Recipients boosted at about 4 weeks or about 12 weeks are pooled.

Using immunoSEQ multiplex PCR, the repertoire was profiled, and TCRdb retains in-frame clones only, with some absent. Of some 150,000 clones in the sample, 70% to 90% are singletons; the top ten hold roughly 16%. Study findings and constraints: Clonal diversity was possibly underestimated, and the donors were mostly white British, with more females. There were vaccine-associated CD4 TCRs across spike, dominant at 160-218 and 743-854.

Of note for this clone: Its antigen is as yet unknown.

Germline V gene sequence: CDR1 SGHTA, CDR2 FQGNSA. The CDR3 is 17 residues long. With 1 base clipped from V and 5 bases from J, the junction kept 9 bases outside the gene matches. The specimen comprised peripheral blood, sampled on day 0 of AZD1222 vaccination. The clonotype was recovered from an adult in good health. This sequence joins TRBV7-2 and TRBJ2-2; 8 bases align to TRBD2. CDR3 DNA sequence: TGTGCCAGCAGCTTAGAGATCAGCGGGGGCCGTACCGGGGAGCTGTTTTTT. Translation gives CASSLEISGGRTGELFF.